This TCR beta chain was captured by sequencing in a study of cytomegalovirus exposure and HLA in healthy donors. Findings and caveats of the study: Relative to the approximately 630-donor mean, N-insertions were reportedly fewer in an Asian-associated ancestry cluster in a later analysis.

Of note for this clone: Antigen: not known.

J gave up 10 bases and V 3 bases, and 1 base lay outside the gene matches. The CDR3 loop spans 13 amino acids. Germline CDR1 reads SEHNR; CDR2 reads FQNEAQ (reference sequence). The PCR was carried out with 60 Vbeta primers and 13 Jbeta primers. Some clones are missing from TCRdb's copy, which holds only in-frame ones; the method was immunoSEQ multiplex PCR. The sample lists 40,000 to 55,000 clones, 80% seen once, with 7.5% to 8.5% in the top ten. Sequencing was carried out using PBMCs. The rearrangement joins TRBV7-9 to TRBJ1-4; 11 bases line up with TRBD1. This clonotype was sampled from a man aged 30 to 39 in good health and CMV-seropositive. The DNA for the CDR3 is TGTGCCAGCAGCTTGGGGACAGGGGGAAAACTGTTTTTT. It codes for CASSLGTGGKLFF.